The 28 T cell receptor beta chains below all came from one sample that was sequenced in a study of CD8+ T cells in alopecia areata. The treatment was: oral pan-JAK inhibitor, 5-10 mg twice daily. Extracted RNA was reverse transcribed into cDNA, the sequencing template. Repertoires were generated with immunoSEQ multiplex PCR, while TCRdb's copy carries only in-frame clones and drops some. Found here are approximately 300,000 clones, 58% of them singletons; the top ten hold under 2%. The sample in question was CD4+ T cells sorted from blood, obtained at week 24, from a patient treated with tofacitinib. These receptors were obtained from a human donor with alopecia areata.

The chain joins TRBV5-4 to TRBJ2-2; D not certain. The CDR3 totals 13 residues. Looked up from germline, CDR1 is SGHNT and CDR2 is YYREEE (reference sequence). V gave up 5 bases and J gave up 4 bases, with 9 bases separating them. CDR3: CASRQTRTGELFF. In DNA form, the CDR3 reads TGTGCCAGCAGACAGACCCGCACCGGGGAGCTGTTTTTT.

The chain joins TRBV7-9 to TRBJ2-7, with D possibly matching TRBD2 (6 bases). Germline values: CDR1 SEHNR, CDR2 FQNEAQ (reference sequence). This CDR3 comprises 12 residues. Between the trimmed V and J ends, which lost 5 bases and 8 bases, there was a span of 13 bases. CDR3 sequence (DNA): TGTGCCAGCAGCGGGGGACTCCAACAGCAGTACTTC. Translated, it gives CASSGGLQQQYF.

The chain links TRBV29-1 to TRBJ2-7, with unresolved D. The germline CDR1 and CDR2 sequences are SQVTM and ANQGSEA. The CDR3 loop spans 14 amino acids. V was shortened by 4 bases and J by 0 bases, with 13 bases between the two germline ends. CDR3 sequence: CSVAFTGSSYEQYF. In nucleotides, the CDR3 is TGCAGCGTTGCCTTCACCGGCAGCTCCTACGAGCAGTACTTC.

CDR3 amino acids: CSVEAGGYNEQFF. In DNA, the CDR3 is TGCAGCGTTGAAGCCGGAGGTTACAATGAGCAGTTCTTC. This sequence joins TRBV29-1 and TRBJ2-1, with TRBD2 as a possible D gene (5 bases). Trimming removed 1 base at V and 4 bases at J, with 8 bases between. Germline V gene data show CDR1 as SQVTM and CDR2 as ANQGSEA. This CDR3 is 13 amino acids long.

The genes are TRBV10-3 and TRBJ2-4, with D uncertain. Looked up from germline, CDR1 is ENHRY and CDR2 is SYGVKD. CDR3 length equals 14 residues. Trimming removed 4 bases at V and 0 bases at J, with 7 bases between. Here the CDR3 reads CAISVQLAKNIQYF. The CDR3 nucleotides read TGTGCCATCAGTGTCCAGTTAGCCAAAAACATTCAGTACTTC.

The chain employs TRBV30 and TRBJ2-5; possibly TRBD1 for D (5 bases). Per germline, CDR1 GTSNPN and CDR2 SVGIG (reference sequence). This CDR3 is built from 15 residues. Trimming took 0 bases from V and 0 from J, leaving 11 bases between them. The CDR3 coding sequence is TGTGCCTGGAGTGTACGACAGTGGTACCAAGAGACCCAGTACTTC. This gives the protein CAWSVRQWYQETQYF.

V gene TRBV29-1 combines with J gene TRBJ1-1; no definite D call. V lost 6 bases, J lost 1 base, and 15 bases lay in between. Germline CDR1 SQVTM, CDR2 ANQGSEA. CDR3 size: 14 residues. CDR3 DNA: TGCAGCGTCGCCTTACAGTCGCCGAACACTGAAGCTTTCTTT. Translating gives CSVALQSPNTEAFF. Combining the CDR3 with reference TRBV29-1 and TRBJ1-1 gives the whole variable domain SAVISQKPSRDICQRGTSLTIQCQVDSQVTMMFWYRQQPGQSLTLIATANQGSEATYESGFVIDKFPISRPNLTFSTLTVSNMSPEDSSIYLCSVALQSPNTEAFFGQGTRLTVV.

This chain connects TRBV29-1 to TRBJ2-2, with a tentative D call TRBD2 (7 bases). Germline V gene lookup returns CDR1 SQVTM and CDR2 ANQGSEA. The CDR3 spans 14 residues. The ends were cut back, 6 bases at V and 2 bases at J, with 13 bases in the middle. The CDR3 nucleotides are TGCAGCGTAAAGGGGGGGAGTAACACCGGGGAGCTGTTTTTT. This encodes CSVKGGSNTGELFF.

Worth noting for this clone: Other DNA sequences in this sample translate to the same CDR3. The chain employs TRBV30 and TRBJ2-3; D is ambiguous. Per germline, CDR1 GTSNPN and CDR2 SVGIG (reference sequence). The CDR3 runs 11 residues. Trimming removed 0 bases at V and 6 bases at J, with 4 bases between. The CDR3, as DNA: TGTGCCTGGAGTGTACCGGATACGCAGTATTTT. Translated: CAWSVPDTQYF.

The CDR3 DNA is TGTGCCAGCAGCTTGGACCTCTACGAGCAGTACTTC. As protein: CASSLDLYEQYF. The chain carries TRBV7-2 and TRBJ2-7; D unresolved. The germline gives CDR1 SGHTA, CDR2 FQGNSA. This CDR3 region has 12 residues. V was clipped by 3 bases and J by 3 bases, with 6 bases between them.

V and J are TRBV25-1 and TRBJ1-2; D gene unclear. Between the trimmed V and J ends, which lost 5 bases and 7 bases, there was a span of 11 bases. CDR1 and CDR2 (germline): MGHDK, SYGVNS. CDR3 size: 12 residues. CDR3: CASSTVPSGYTF. The CDR3 DNA is TGTGCCAGCAGTACAGTCCCCAGTGGCTACACCTTC.

The J gene is TRBJ2-5, the V gene TRBV5-6; D not resolved. CDR1 and CDR2 from the germline V gene are SGHDT and YYEEEE. The germline V and J ends were trimmed by 2 bases and 2 bases, with 19 bases remaining between them. This CDR3 contains 17 residues. Written as DNA, the CDR3 is TGTGCCAGCAGCTTCAAAGCTGGGCCGATACTACAAGAGACCCAGTACTTC. Translated, it gives CASSFKAGPILQETQYF.

The rearrangement links TRBV23-1 to TRBJ1-1; 9 positions agree with TRBD1. TRBV23-1 counts as an open reading frame of uncertain function. The CDR3 covers 14 residues. The J segment lost 3 bases and the V segment lost 4 bases, leaving 3 bases of the junction unmatched. The CDR3 loop is CASSPRDRDTEAFF. The CDR3, as DNA: TGCGCCAGCAGTCCCCGGGACAGGGACACTGAAGCTTTCTTT.

The chain recombines TRBV4-2 with TRBJ2-7; 12 bases map to TRBD1. Trimming took 2 bases from V and 7 from J; bases not matched to a gene: 9. There are 16 residues in the CDR3. From germline, CDR1 is LGHNA and CDR2 YNFKEQ. CDR3 residues: CASSQRGGDRGREQYF. CDR3 coding DNA: TGTGCCAGCAGCCAAAGGGGCGGGGACAGGGGGCGTGAGCAGTACTTC.

The chain is built from TRBV18 and TRBJ1-1; the D is unclear. Trimming removed 6 bases from V and 5 bases from J, with 10 bases in between. CDR3 length: 12 residues. Germline V gene sequence: CDR1 KGHSH, CDR2 LQKENI. The CDR3 loop is CASSTTGTEAFF. The CDR3 bases are TGTGCCAGCTCCACAACTGGAACTGAAGCTTTCTTT.

The chain has TRBV5-1 and TRBJ2-6; D uncertain. CDR1 SGHRS and CDR2 YFSETQ come from the germline V gene. Between the trimmed V and J ends, which lost 4 bases and 0 bases, there was a span of 5 bases. There are 14 residues in the CDR3. The CDR3 loop is CASSDISGANVLTF. DNA of the CDR3: TGCGCCAGCAGCGACATCTCTGGGGCCAACGTCCTGACTTTC.

V gene TRBV29-1 combines with J gene TRBJ1-5; D not resolved. Germline-derived CDR1 and CDR2 are SQVTM and ANQGSEA. The CDR3 extends over 12 amino acids. Trimming pared 5 bases from V and 0 bases from J, leaving 5 bases between. DNA of the CDR3: TGCAGCGTTTCCAGTAGCAATCAGCCCCAGCATTTT. It encodes CSVSSSNQPQHF.

This chain joins TRBV6-1 and TRBJ1-4; D uncertain. Germline V gene lookup returns CDR1 MNHNS and CDR2 SASEGT. The CDR3 is 12 amino acids. The V gene lost 2 bases and the J gene lost 8 bases, with 6 bases spanning the gap. The CDR3 coding sequence is TGTGCCAGCAGTGAATACCGAGAAAAACTGTTTTTT. The encoded protein is CASSEYREKLFF.

V and J are TRBV19 and TRBJ2-4, with D perhaps matching TRBD2 (5 bases). Trimming left V 6 bases short and J 5 bases short, with 11 bases between. The V gene's germline CDR1 is LNHDA and CDR2 SQIVND (reference sequence). The CDR3 covers 13 residues. In DNA, the CDR3 is TGTGCCAGTAGAGAGGGTAGCCAAAACATTCAGTACTTC. Protein sequence: CASREGSQNIQYF.

This clone was seen more than once but under ten times. V is TRBV7-2 and J is TRBJ2-1, with D perhaps TRBD1 or TRBD2 (6 bases each). The ends were cut back, 5 bases at V and 10 bases at J, with 12 bases in the middle. Germline values: CDR1 SGHTA, CDR2 FQGNSA. The CDR3 is made up of 12 amino acids. CDR3 amino acids: CASSRGGLEQFF. The CDR3 nucleotides read TGTGCCAGCAGCCGAGGGGGGCTCGAGCAGTTCTTC.

The chain links TRBV11-2 to TRBJ2-2; TRBD2 matches 7 bases. The CDR3 runs 16 residues. In germline, CDR1 is SGHAT, CDR2 FQNNGV. V gave up 4 bases and J gave up 3 bases; unmatched junction bases: 8. The CDR3 nucleotides are TGTGCCAGCAGCTGGACGGGGGGTAAAGACACCGGGGAGCTGTTTTTT. Translated: CASSWTGGKDTGELFF.

V gene TRBV29-1 combines with J gene TRBJ2-3; perhaps TRBD1 as D (5 bases). Germline V CDR1 and CDR2: SQVTM, ANQGSEA. V lost 7 bases to trimming and J lost 2 bases, with 16 bases between them. CDR3 length: 14 residues. The CDR3 loop reads CSARTRADTDTQYF. The CDR3 DNA follows: TGCAGCGCTCGGACCAGGGCGGACACAGATACGCAGTATTTT.

V usage is TRBV30 and J usage is TRBJ2-1, with D tentatively TRBD2 (6 bases). V lost 5 bases and J lost 3, with 17 bases in between. This CDR3 comprises 15 residues. Per the germline V gene, CDR1 is GTSNPN and CDR2 is SVGIG (reference sequence). CDR3 region: CAWLLRGSLYNEQFF. The CDR3 DNA reads as TGTGCCTGGCTTCTGCGGGGTTCCCTCTACAATGAGCAGTTCTTC.

Concerning this clone: Other DNA variants within this sample encode the same CDR3. The genes are TRBV29-1 and TRBJ2-7; the match to TRBD1 covers 10 bases. This CDR3 has 12 residues. Per germline, CDR1 SQVTM and CDR2 ANQGSEA. V lost 6 bases and J lost 6; bases outside the gene matches: 5. DNA of the CDR3: TGCAGCGTGGGACAGGGGCTGGCCGAGCAGTACTTC. This encodes CSVGQGLAEQYF.

CDR3 coding DNA: TGCGCCAGCAGCCCCTTAGGAGGGACCTATGGCTACACCTTC. Residues: CASSPLGGTYGYTF. This chain joins TRBV4-1 and TRBJ1-2; weak D call: TRBD1 (5 bases). Germline CDR1 reads MGHRA; CDR2 reads YSYEKL. The CDR3 spans 14 residues. V lost 4 bases, J lost 4 bases, and 13 bases lay in between.

The rearrangement joins TRBV7-2 to TRBJ2-5; either TRBD1 or TRBD2 may fit D (6 bases each). CDR1 SGHTA and CDR2 FQGNSA come from the germline V gene. The CDR3 spans 14 residues. V was clipped by 5 bases and J by 7 bases, with 17 bases between them. This chain's CDR3 is CASSPEGGLGTQYF. Written as DNA, the CDR3 is TGTGCCAGCAGCCCCGAAGGGGGGCTGGGGACCCAGTACTTC.

The count of this clone is one. The chain recombines TRBV4-1 with TRBJ1-5; D is perhaps TRBD1 (5 bases). With 0 bases removed from V and 5 bases from J, the gap between germline ends came to 14 bases. CDR1 MGHRA and CDR2 YSYEKL come from the germline V gene. CDR3 length: 16 amino acids. The CDR3 DNA sequence: TGCGCCAGCAGCCAAGATCCTATAAGGGGCCATCAGCCCCAGCATTTT. Its translation is CASSQDPIRGHQPQHF.

This chain uses TRBV7-6 with TRBJ1-2; possible D gene TRBD1, 5 bases. This CDR3 contains 16 residues. The V and J ends lost 4 bases and 7 bases respectively, with 22 bases between them. Germline V CDR1 and CDR2: SGHVS, FNYEAQ. In DNA form, the CDR3 reads TGTGCCAGCAGCTCCCGACCCGGGACGACCGCGGGTGGCTACACCTTC. This sequence encodes CASSSRPGTTAGGYTF.